The sequence of this T cell receptor beta chain was determined in a study of beta chain features in type 1 diabetes. Study-wide context: All of the samples together had 95 million to 140 million sorted cells examined. Findings and limits, study-wide: A moderate, significant TCRB CDR3 shortening appeared in type 1 diabetes across four CD4+ subsets.

TCRB transcripts that were expressed got sequenced, as all of the isolated RNA had been reverse transcribed. Sequencing used immunoSEQ multiplex PCR; TCRdb keeps in-frame clones, though not all of them. The data contain 130,000 to 150,000 clones, under 60% of them seen just once; the ten biggest clones take up around 0.39%. CDR3 length equals 15 residues. Germline V gene sequence: CDR1 SGHTA, CDR2 FQGNSA. The V end was cut by 6 bases, the J end by 3 bases, with 16 bases between. This clone was detected a few times. Its antigen is not identified. The specimen was Tregs from blood. This sequence was found in a man aged 18-30 years in good health. This chain connects TRBV7-2 to TRBJ2-3; D may be TRBD2 (7 bases). The CDR3 loop is CASRLEGGRTDTQYF. The CDR3 nucleotides read TGTGCCAGCAGACTTGAGGGGGGGAGGACAGATACGCAGTATTTT.